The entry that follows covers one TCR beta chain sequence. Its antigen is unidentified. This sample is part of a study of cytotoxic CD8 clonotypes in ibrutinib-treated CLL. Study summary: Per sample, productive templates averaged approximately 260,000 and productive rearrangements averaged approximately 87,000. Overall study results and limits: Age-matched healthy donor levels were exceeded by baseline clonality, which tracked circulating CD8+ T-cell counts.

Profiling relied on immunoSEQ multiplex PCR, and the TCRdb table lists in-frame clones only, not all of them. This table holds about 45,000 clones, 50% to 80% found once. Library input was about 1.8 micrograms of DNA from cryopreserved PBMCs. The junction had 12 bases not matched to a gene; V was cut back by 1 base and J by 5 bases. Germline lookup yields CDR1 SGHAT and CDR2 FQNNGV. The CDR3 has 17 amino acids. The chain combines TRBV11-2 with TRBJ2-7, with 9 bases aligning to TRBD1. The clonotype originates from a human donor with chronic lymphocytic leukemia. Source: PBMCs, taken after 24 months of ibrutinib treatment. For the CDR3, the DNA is TGTGCCAGCAGCTTAGTTGTATTCCGGGACAGGGCGAACGAGCAGTACTTC. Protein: CASSLVVFRDRANEQYF.